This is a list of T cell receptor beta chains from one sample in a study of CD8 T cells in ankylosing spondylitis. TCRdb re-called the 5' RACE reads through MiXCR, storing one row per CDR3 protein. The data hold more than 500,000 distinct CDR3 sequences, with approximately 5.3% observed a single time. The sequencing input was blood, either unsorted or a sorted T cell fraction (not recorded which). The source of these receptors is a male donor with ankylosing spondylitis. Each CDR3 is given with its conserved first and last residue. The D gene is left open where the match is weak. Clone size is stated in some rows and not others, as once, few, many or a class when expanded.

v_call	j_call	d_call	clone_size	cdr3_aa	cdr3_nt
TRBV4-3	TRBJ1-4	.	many	CASSQDKGRGEKLFF	TGCGCCAGCAGCCAAGATAAGGGCCGAGGTGAAAAACTGTTTTTT
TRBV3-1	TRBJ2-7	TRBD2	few	CASSPEGLGDEQYF	TGTGCCAGCAGCCCAGAAGGACTAGGAGACGAGCAGTACTTC
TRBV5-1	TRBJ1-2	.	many	CASSPVVTNYGYTF	TGCGCCAGCAGCCCCGTGGTTACTAACTATGGCTACACCTTC
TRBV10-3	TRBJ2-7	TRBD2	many	CAITEGTSGRFEQYF	TGTGCCATCACCGAGGGGACTAGCGGGAGGTTCGAGCAGTACTTC
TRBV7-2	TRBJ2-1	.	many	CASSSRPRNRKFF	TGTGCCAGCAGCTCACGTCCTAGAAATAGAAAGTTCTTC
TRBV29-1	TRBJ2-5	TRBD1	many	CSALVAGGRSSQETQYF	TGCAGCGCCTTAGTGGCAGGGGGCCGGAGTAGCCAAGAGACCCAGTACTTC
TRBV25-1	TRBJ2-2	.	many	CASSRGAGYTGELFF	TGTGCCAGCAGCAGGGGAGCGGGATATACCGGGGAGCTGTTTTTT
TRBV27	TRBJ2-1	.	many	CASSGLNEQFF	TGTGCCAGCAGTGGGCTCAATGAGCAGTTCTTC
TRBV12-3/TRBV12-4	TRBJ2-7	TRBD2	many	CASSLRAGGYEQYF	TGTGCCAGCAGTTTAAGAGCGGGAGGCTACGAGCAGTACTTC
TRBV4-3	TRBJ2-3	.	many	CASSIGADTQYF	TGCGCCAGCAGCATAGGGGCAGATACGCAGTATTTT
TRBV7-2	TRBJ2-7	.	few	CASSLYGRAGEQYF	TGTGCCAGCAGCCTCTATGGTCGGGCGGGCGAGCAGTACTTC
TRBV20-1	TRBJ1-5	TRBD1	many	CSATRDRDQPQHF	TGCAGTGCTACCCGAGACAGGGATCAGCCCCAGCATTTT
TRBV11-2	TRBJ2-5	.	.	CASSPHLQETQYF	TGTGCCAGCAGCCCCCACCTCCAAGAGACCCAGTACTTC
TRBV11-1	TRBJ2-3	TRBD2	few	CASSVWTGWTSGSTDTQYF	TGTGCCAGCAGCGTTTGGACAGGGTGGACTAGCGGGAGCACAGATACGCAGTATTTT
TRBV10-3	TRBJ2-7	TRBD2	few	CAIRRTSGRYEQYF	TGTGCCATCAGGAGGACTAGCGGGAGGTACGAGCAGTACTTC
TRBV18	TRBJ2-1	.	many	CASSPVVVAEANEQFF	TGTGCCAGCTCACCCGTGGTGGTAGCGGAGGCGAATGAGCAGTTCTTC
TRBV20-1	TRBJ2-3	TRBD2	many	CSARDSGGVSDTQYF	TGCAGTGCTAGAGATAGCGGGGGGGTGTCAGATACGCAGTATTTT
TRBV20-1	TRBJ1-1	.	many	CSARSGETEAFF	TGCAGTGCTAGATCCGGGGAGACTGAAGCTTTCTTT
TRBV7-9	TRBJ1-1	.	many	CASSSRQAEDTEAFF	TGTGCCAGCAGCTCCCGACAGGCAGAGGACACTGAAGCTTTCTTT
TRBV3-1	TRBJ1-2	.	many	CASSQQGVDYGYTF	TGTGCCAGCAGCCAACAGGGAGTAGACTATGGCTACACCTTC
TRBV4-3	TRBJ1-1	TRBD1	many	CASQTGRNTEAFF	TGCGCCAGTCAGACAGGGAGGAACACTGAAGCTTTCTTT
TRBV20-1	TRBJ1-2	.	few	CRIRHSYPDGGYTF	TGCAGGATAAGGCACAGCTACCCTGATGGTGGCTACACCTTC
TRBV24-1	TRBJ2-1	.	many	CATSDPGASSYNEQFF	TGTGCCACCAGTGACCCGGGAGCGAGCTCCTACAATGAGCAGTTCTTC
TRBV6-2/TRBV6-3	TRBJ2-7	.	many	CASSGLFPYEQYF	TGTGCCTCTTCCGGACTGTTTCCCTACGAGCAGTACTTC
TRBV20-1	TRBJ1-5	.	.	CSAPSSSNQPQHF	TGCAGTGCTCCCTCGAGTTCCAATCAGCCCCAGCATTTT
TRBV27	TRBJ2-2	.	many	CASSLYPLNTGELFF	TGTGCCAGCAGTTTATACCCCCTGAACACCGGGGAGCTGTTTTTT
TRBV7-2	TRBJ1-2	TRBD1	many	CASSSRGENYGYTF	TGTGCCAGCAGCTCCAGGGGGGAGAACTATGGCTACACCTTC
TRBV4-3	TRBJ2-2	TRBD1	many	CASSPLTGATGELFF	TGCGCCAGCAGCCCCCTGACAGGGGCCACCGGGGAGCTGTTTTTT
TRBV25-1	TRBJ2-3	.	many	CASSDGRSGTDTQYF	TGTGCCAGCAGTGATGGGAGGTCGGGCACAGATACGCAGTATTTT
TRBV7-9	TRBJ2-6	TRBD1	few	CASSSGQGPGANVLTF	TGTGCCAGCAGCTCCGGACAGGGCCCTGGGGCCAACGTCCTGACTTTC
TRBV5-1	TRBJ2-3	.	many	CASSRDILPDTQYF	TGCGCCAGCAGCCGGGACATCCTCCCAGATACGCAGTATTTT
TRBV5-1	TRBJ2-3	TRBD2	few	CASSDRGVTDTQYF	TGCGCCAGCAGCGATCGGGGGGTCACAGATACGCAGTATTTT
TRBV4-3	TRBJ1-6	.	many	CASSQDRNSPLHF	TGCGCCAGCAGCCAGGACAGAAATTCACCCCTCCACTTT
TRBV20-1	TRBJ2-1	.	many	CSASRREYNEQFF	TGCAGTGCTAGCCGCCGGGAGTACAATGAGCAGTTCTTC
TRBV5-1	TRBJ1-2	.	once	CASSLVLGSYGYTF	TGCGCCAGCAGCTTGGTCCTGGGCTCTTATGGCTACACCTTC
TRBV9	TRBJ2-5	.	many	CASSVTWGGLQETQYF	TGTGCCAGCAGCGTAACTTGGGGCGGGCTCCAAGAGACCCAGTACTTC
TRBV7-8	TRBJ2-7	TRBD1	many	CASSLLYAGGAEQYF	TGTGCCAGCAGCTTATTGTATGCAGGGGGCGCCGAGCAGTACTTC
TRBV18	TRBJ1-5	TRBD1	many	CASSPGTGNSNQPQHF	TGTGCCAGCTCCCCGGGGACAGGGAATAGCAATCAGCCCCAGCATTTT
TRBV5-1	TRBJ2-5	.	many	CASSLQPGGEETQYF	TGCGCCAGCAGCTTACAGCCCGGAGGGGAAGAGACCCAGTACTTC
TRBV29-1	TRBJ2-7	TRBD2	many	CSALGGGTYEQYF	TGCAGCGCTCTGGGCGGGGGAACCTACGAGCAGTACTTC
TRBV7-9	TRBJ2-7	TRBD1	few	CASSLADRVYEQYF	TGTGCCAGCAGCTTAGCGGACAGGGTATACGAGCAGTACTTC
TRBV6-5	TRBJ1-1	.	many	CASSLRRGWGANTEAFF	TGTGCCAGCAGTTTGCGCAGGGGCTGGGGGGCGAACACTGAAGCTTTCTTT
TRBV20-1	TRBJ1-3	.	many	CSANLASGNTIYF	TGCAGTGCAAACTTAGCCTCTGGAAACACCATATATTTT